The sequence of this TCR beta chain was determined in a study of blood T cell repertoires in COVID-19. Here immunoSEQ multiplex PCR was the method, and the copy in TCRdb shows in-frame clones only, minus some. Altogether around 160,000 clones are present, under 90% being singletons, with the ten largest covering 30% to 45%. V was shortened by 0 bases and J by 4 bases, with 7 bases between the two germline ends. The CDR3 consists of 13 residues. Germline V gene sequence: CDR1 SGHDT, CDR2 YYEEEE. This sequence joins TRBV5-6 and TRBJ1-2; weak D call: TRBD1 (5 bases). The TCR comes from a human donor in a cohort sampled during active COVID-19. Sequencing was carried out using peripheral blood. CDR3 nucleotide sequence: TGTGCCAGCAGCTTGGGGGGCGGCTATGGCTACACCTTC. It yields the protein CASSLGGGYGYTF.